The next 10 T cell receptor beta chains were all read from a single sample in a study of molecular identifiers for immune sequencing clone quantification. MiXCR was run by TCRdb on the PCR reads, yielding one entry per CDR3 protein. The sample has just under 650,000 distinct CDR3 sequences, roughly 21% seen once. Sequenced sample: naive CD8+ T cells from blood, with Jurkat cell RNA spiked in. The subset: FACS-sorted CD8+CD4-CCR7+CD45RA+ naive T cells. The receptors originated from a human donor in good health. Some libraries in this study had Jurkat cell RNA spiked in.

As for this clonotype: A much larger clone is a single base away; this may be a read error. This sequence joins TRBV24-1 and TRBJ2-2; D remains unclear. Germline V gene sequence: CDR1 KGHDR, CDR2 SFDVKD. Trimming shortened V by 4 bases and J by 6 bases, and 11 bases separated the two germline ends. This CDR3 contains 14 residues. The CDR3 region has the DNA TGTGCCACCAGTGACACAACATGGGCCGGGGAGCTGTTTTTT. Its protein product is CATSDTTWAGELFF.

As concerns this clonotype: Just one base apart from a much larger clone, this may be a read error. The chain couples TRBV11-2 to TRBJ2-5; 7 bases map to TRBD2. This CDR3 contains 17 residues. The germline V gene has CDR1 SGHAT and CDR2 FQNNGV. The CDR3 loop reads CASSLEERDFYQGTQYF. CDR3 DNA sequence: TGTGCCAGCAGCTTAGAAGAGCGGGATTTCTACCAAGGGACCCAGTACTTC.

This clonotype was observed many times. This chain links TRBV19 with TRBJ1-5; tentative D call: TRBD1 (5 bases). This CDR3 is 14 amino acids long. Germline-derived CDR1 and CDR2 are LNHDA and SQIVND (reference sequence). Trimming stripped 4 bases from V and 2 bases from J, with 9 bases between. The CDR3 nucleotides are TGTGCCAGTAGTACAGACAGCCGCAATCAGCCCCAGCATTTT. Amino acid sequence: CASSTDSRNQPQHF.

About this clonotype itself: A much larger clone differs by one base, so this may be a read error. The chain couples TRBV7-2 to TRBJ2-7, with D tentatively TRBD1 or TRBD2 (6 bases each). This CDR3 contains 15 residues. Germline V CDR1 and CDR2: SGHTA, FQGNSA. For the CDR3, the DNA is TGTGCCAGCAGCTTGGGGGGCGGGGAGTTCTACGAGCAGTGCTTC. It translates to CASSLGGGEFYEQCF.

This clonotype was seen a few times. A much larger clone differs from this one at a single base, so this may be a read error. The CDR3 spells CASSLSLKGTEAFF. CDR3 coding DNA: TGTGCCAGCAGTTTAAGCCTAAAAGGCACTGAAGCTTTCTTT. The V call is TRBV12-3 or TRBV12-4, the J call TRBJ1-1, with D unclear. The CDR3 runs 14 residues. Trimming removed 2 bases from V and 4 bases from J, with 11 bases in between.

The rearrangement joins TRBV5-1 to TRBJ1-4, with 7 bases identical to TRBD1. The CDR3 totals 14 residues. J gave up 4 bases and V 4 bases, and 4 bases lay outside the gene matches. Germline values: CDR1 SGHRS, CDR2 YFSETQ. The DNA of the CDR3 is TGCGCCAGCAGCAGTGGACAGGTTAATGAAAAACTGTTTTTT. Its translation is CASSSGQVNEKLFF.

The chain is built from TRBV28 and TRBJ1-5; 7 nucleotides line up with TRBD1. The CDR3 sequence is 17 residues long. Germline CDR1 reads MDHEN; CDR2 reads SYDVKM. V was pared by 5 bases and J by 5 bases, with 15 bases of the junction left unmatched. CDR3 nucleotides: TGTGCCAGCAGTGTAATAATGGGGACAGACTTTGATCAGCCCCAGCATTTT. Protein sequence: CASSVIMGTDFDQPQHF.

This clonotype was seen just once. A single base separates this from a much larger clone, so it may be a read error. The genes are TRBV6-2 or TRBV6-3 and TRBJ2-7; TRBD1 might be the D (5 bases). CDR3 length equals 12 residues. Trimming removed 5 bases at V and 5 bases at J, with 10 bases between. Germline values: CDR1 MNHEY, CDR2 SVGEGT. CDR3 residues: CASSHKGHEQYF. DNA for the CDR3: TGTGCCAGCAGTCACAAGGGGCACGAGCAGTACTTC.

This clonotype was counted a few times. The rearrangement joins TRBV19 to TRBJ1-5; 12 bases are a match to TRBD1. Germline CDR1 is LNHDA and CDR2 is SQIVND (reference sequence). The CDR3 contains 19 residues. Trimming removed 5 bases from V and 6 bases from J; junction bases left unmatched: 17. In DNA, the CDR3 is TGTGCCAGTAGTTTTAATCTAAACCGGGACAGGGGGCTTCGTCAGCCCCAGCATTTT. Protein: CASSFNLNRDRGLRQPQHF.

This clonotype has ten or more counts. The chain has TRBV7-2 and TRBJ2-2; 11 nucleotides line up with TRBD2. The germline V gene encodes CDR1 SGHTA and CDR2 FQGNSA. Trimming took 2 bases from V and 1 from J; bases not matched to a gene: 15. The CDR3 length is 21 residues. In DNA form, the CDR3 reads TGTGCCAGCAGCTTACCGGAAGAGATAGCGGGAGGGCCAGTGAACACCGGGGAGCTGTTTTTT. It yields the protein CASSLPEEIAGGPVNTGELFF.